Listed below are T cell receptor beta chains from one sample, sequenced in a study of radiation and T cells in renal cell carcinoma. Some clones are missing from TCRdb's copy, which holds only in-frame ones; the method was immunoSEQ multiplex PCR. Here the sample spans roughly 58,000 clones, about 74% being singletons. The sequenced sample was blood, obtained from a patient whose treatment included radiotherapy and nephrectomy. These receptors were obtained from a man in his sixties with renal cell carcinoma. Each CDR3 is given with its conserved first and last residue. D genes are given only for firm matches. Expanded clones are given a class, and other clones once, few, many or no size at all.

J	D	size	V	CDR3	DNA
TRBJ2-2	TRBD2	once	TRBV4-1	CASSQDWGGVVNTGELFF	TGCGCCAGCAGCCAAGATTGGGGGGGAGTTGTGAACACCGGGGAGCTGTTTTTT
TRBJ1-2	.	.	TRBV27	CASRSDTNYGYTF	TGTGCCAGCAGATCGGACACGAACTATGGCTACACCTTC
TRBJ2-3	.	.	TRBV25-1	CASSPFPGTGGQTGTQYF	TGTGCCAGCAGTCCCTTCCCGGGAACCGGAGGGCAGACAGGTACGCAGTATTTT
TRBJ2-3	.	.	TRBV18	CASSPEFRDWGHTQYF	TGTGCCAGCTCACCTGAATTCCGGGACTGGGGACATACGCAGTATTTT
TRBJ2-1	.	.	TRBV4-3	CASSQDTGDWGEQFF	TGCGCCAGCAGCCAAGATACAGGGGACTGGGGGGAGCAGTTCTTC
TRBJ1-6	TRBD1	.	TRBV10-3	CAITGTVTSPLHF	TGTGCCATCACAGGGACAGTGACCTCACCCCTCCACTTT
TRBJ1-1	TRBD1	few	TRBV6-4	CASSVGAGGAGAFF	TGTGCCAGCAGTGTTGGGGCAGGGGGTGCCGGAGCTTTCTTT
TRBJ1-1	.	.	TRBV6-5	CASGVRSTEAFF	TGTGCCAGCGGAGTACGGAGCACTGAAGCTTTCTTT
TRBJ2-3	.	.	TRBV14	CASSQRLGGAGVSDTQYF	TGTGCCAGCAGCCAAAGATTGGGAGGAGCGGGTGTATCAGATACGCAGTATTTT
TRBJ2-3	.	.	TRBV11-3	CASSLEDTDTQYF	TGTGCCAGCAGCCTAGAGGACACAGATACGCAGTATTTT
TRBJ1-3	.	.	TRBV30	CAWTGVVRSSGNTIYF	TGTGCCTGGACCGGTGTGGTTAGGAGCTCTGGAAACACCATATATTTT
TRBJ2-1	.	.	TRBV2	CASSENTDSYNEQFF	TGTGCCAGCAGTGAAAACACAGACTCCTACAATGAGCAGTTCTTC
TRBJ1-4	.	.	TRBV6-6	CASSYPKADSNEKLFF	TGTGCCAGCAGTTACCCCAAGGCGGACTCTAATGAAAAACTGTTTTTT
TRBJ2-5	TRBD1	.	TRBV19	CASRIQGGETQYF	TGTGCCAGTAGAATACAGGGGGGAGAGACCCAGTACTTC
TRBJ2-3	.	.	TRBV9	CASSPPQGFSDTQYF	TGTGCCAGCAGCCCCCCCCAAGGTTTTTCGGATACGCAGTATTTT
TRBJ2-1	.	.	TRBV6-1	CASSEVLLNNEQFF	TGTGCCAGCAGTGAAGTCCTACTGAACAATGAGCAGTTCTTC
TRBJ1-1	TRBD1	.	TRBV7-6	CASSLEGPGTGMNTEAFF	TGTGCCAGCAGCTTAGAGGGTCCCGGGACAGGTATGAACACTGAAGCTTTCTTT
TRBJ1-1	.	.	TRBV6-6	CASSYSQGEAFF	TGTGCCAGCAGTTACTCTCAGGGGGAAGCTTTCTTT
TRBJ2-5	.	.	TRBV7-9	CASSLVGSQETQYF	TGTGCCAGCAGCTTAGTGGGCAGCCAAGAGACCCAGTACTTC
TRBJ2-4	TRBD2	.	TRBV29-1	CSVVTLAGGIAKNIQYF	TGCAGCGTTGTTACCCTAGCGGGAGGAATAGCCAAAAACATTCAGTACTTC
TRBJ2-1	TRBD2	.	TRBV10-3	CAISGTRNEQFF	TGTGCCATCAGTGGGACTAGAAATGAGCAGTTCTTC
TRBJ2-7	TRBD1	few	TRBV18	CASSIRTGASYEQYF	TGTGCCAGCTCAATCAGGACAGGGGCCTCCTACGAGCAGTACTTC
TRBJ1-4	TRBD1	.	TRBV18	CASSLRQGSKLFF	TGTGCCAGCTCCCTCAGACAGGGAAGCAAACTGTTTTTT
TRBJ2-3	.	few	TRBV2	CASRDGVYTDTQYF	TGTGCCAGCAGGGACGGTGTCTACACAGATACGCAGTATTTT
TRBJ2-3	.	.	TRBV30	CAWSLGYTQYF	TGTGCCTGGTCACTCGGATACACGCAGTATTTT
TRBJ2-1	.	.	TRBV18	CASSPPAGSGPNEQFF	TGTGCCAGCTCACCACCGGCGGGGAGCGGGCCCAATGAGCAGTTCTTC
TRBJ2-3	.	.	TRBV4-1	CASSQDRAPSTDTQYF	TGCGCCAGCAGCCAAGATAGGGCTCCTAGCACAGATACGCAGTATTTT
TRBJ2-2	.	.	TRBV5-1	CASSLGGGFNTGELFF	TGCGCCAGCAGCTTGGGTGGGGGCTTCAACACCGGGGAGCTGTTTTTT
TRBJ1-1	.	.	TRBV5-1	CASRLDPAGSNTEAFF	TGCGCCAGCAGGTTGGACCCTGCGGGATCGAACACTGAAGCTTTCTTT
TRBJ2-1	TRBD2	.	TRBV11-3	CASTLEGAGGSEQFF	TGTGCCAGCACCCTGGAGGGAGCGGGAGGAAGTGAGCAGTTCTTC
TRBJ1-2	.	.	TRBV29-1	CSVDLVAYGYTF	TGCAGCGTTGATTTGGTGGCGTATGGCTACACCTTC
TRBJ1-5	TRBD1	few	TRBV7-2	CASSLATGGNQPQHF	TGTGCCAGCAGCTTAGCGACAGGGGGAAATCAGCCCCAGCATTTT
TRBJ2-3	.	.	TRBV5-4	CASSLGTTDTQYF	TGTGCCAGCAGCTTGGGGACCACAGATACGCAGTATTTT